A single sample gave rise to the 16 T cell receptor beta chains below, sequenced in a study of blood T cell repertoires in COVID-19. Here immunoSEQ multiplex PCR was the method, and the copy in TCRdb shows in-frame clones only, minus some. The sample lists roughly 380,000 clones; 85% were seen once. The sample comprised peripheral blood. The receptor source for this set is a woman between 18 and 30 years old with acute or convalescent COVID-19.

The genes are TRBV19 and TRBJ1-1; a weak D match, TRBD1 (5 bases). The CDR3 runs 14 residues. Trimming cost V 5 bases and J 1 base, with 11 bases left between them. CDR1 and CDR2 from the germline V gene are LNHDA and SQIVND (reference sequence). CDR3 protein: CASSAGHPNTEAFF. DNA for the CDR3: TGTGCCAGTAGTGCAGGACATCCGAACACTGAAGCTTTCTTT.

In DNA form, the CDR3 reads TGCGCCAGCAGCCCGGCGGGGGGCGCCTCAACTAATGAAAAACTGTTTTTT. It encodes CASSPAGGASTNEKLFF. This chain links TRBV5-1 with TRBJ1-4; possibly TRBD1 for D (6 bases). With 4 bases removed from V and 0 bases from J, the gap between germline ends came to 16 bases. From germline, CDR1 is SGHRS and CDR2 YFSETQ. This CDR3 comprises 17 residues.

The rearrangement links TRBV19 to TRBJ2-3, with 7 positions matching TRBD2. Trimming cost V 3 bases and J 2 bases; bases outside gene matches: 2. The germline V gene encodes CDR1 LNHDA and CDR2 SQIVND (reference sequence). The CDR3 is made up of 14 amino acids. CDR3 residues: CASSIGTNTDTQYF. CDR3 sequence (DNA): TGTGCCAGTAGTATCGGGACTAACACAGATACGCAGTATTTT.

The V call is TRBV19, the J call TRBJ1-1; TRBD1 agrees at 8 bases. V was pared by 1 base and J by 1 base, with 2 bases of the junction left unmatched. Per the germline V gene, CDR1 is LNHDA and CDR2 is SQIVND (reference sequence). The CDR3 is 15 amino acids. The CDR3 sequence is CASSIVQGGNTEAFF. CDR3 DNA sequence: TGTGCCAGTAGTATAGTACAGGGGGGGAACACTGAAGCTTTCTTT.

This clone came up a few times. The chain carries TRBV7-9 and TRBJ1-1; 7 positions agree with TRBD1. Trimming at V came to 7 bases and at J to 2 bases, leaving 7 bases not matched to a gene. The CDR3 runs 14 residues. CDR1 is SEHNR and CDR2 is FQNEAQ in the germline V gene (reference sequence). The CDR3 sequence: CASTTDRSNTEAFF. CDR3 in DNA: TGTGCCAGCACCACGGACAGGTCTAACACTGAAGCTTTCTTT.

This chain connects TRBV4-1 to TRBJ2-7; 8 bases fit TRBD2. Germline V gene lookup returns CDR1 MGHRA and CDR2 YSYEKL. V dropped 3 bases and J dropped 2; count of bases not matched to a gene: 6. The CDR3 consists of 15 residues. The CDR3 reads CASSQLAGGAYEQYF. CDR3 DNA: TGCGCCAGCAGCCAGCTCGCGGGAGGTGCCTACGAGCAGTACTTC.

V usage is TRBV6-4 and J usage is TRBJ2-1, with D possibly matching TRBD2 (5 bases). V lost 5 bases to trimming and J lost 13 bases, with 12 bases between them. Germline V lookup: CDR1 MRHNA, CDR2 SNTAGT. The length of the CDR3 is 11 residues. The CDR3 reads CASSSGLLQFF. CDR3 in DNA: TGTGCCAGCAGTTCGGGGTTACTTCAGTTCTTC.

This CDR3 reads CASSAIDRVSYNEQFF. In nucleotides, the CDR3 is TGTGCCAGCAGTGCCATCGACAGGGTATCCTACAATGAGCAGTTCTTC. The V and J genes are TRBV6-6 and TRBJ2-1, with 7 bases matching TRBD1. CDR1 and CDR2 from the germline V gene are MNHNY and SVGAGI (reference sequence). This CDR3 has 16 residues. Germline trimming cut 5 bases from V and 1 base from J; bases unmatched to any gene: 8.

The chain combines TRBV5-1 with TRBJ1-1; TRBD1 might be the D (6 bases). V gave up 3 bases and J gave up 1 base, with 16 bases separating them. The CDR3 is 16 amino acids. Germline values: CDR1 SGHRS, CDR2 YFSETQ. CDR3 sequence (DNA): TGCGCCAGCAGCTCCGGGGCGGGGGCTGGGAACACTGAAGCTTTCTTT. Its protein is CASSSGAGAGNTEAFF.

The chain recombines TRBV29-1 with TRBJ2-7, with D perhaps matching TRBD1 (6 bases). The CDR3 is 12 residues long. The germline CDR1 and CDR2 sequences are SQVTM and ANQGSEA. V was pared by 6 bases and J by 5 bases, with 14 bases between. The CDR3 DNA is TGCAGCGTCCGGACAGTGGAGCACGAGCAGTACTTC. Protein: CSVRTVEHEQYF.

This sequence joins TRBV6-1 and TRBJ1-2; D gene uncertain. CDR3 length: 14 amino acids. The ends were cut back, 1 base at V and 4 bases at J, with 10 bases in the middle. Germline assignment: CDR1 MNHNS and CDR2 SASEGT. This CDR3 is CASSEGPGIYGYTF. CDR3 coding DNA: TGTGCCAGCAGTGAAGGGCCGGGGATCTATGGCTACACCTTC.

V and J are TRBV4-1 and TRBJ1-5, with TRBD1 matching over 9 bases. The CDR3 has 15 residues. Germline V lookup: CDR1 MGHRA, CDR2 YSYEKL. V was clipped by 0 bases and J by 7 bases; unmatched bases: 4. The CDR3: CASSQETDRGQPQHF. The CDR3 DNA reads TGCGCCAGCAGCCAAGAAACGGACAGGGGACAGCCCCAGCATTTT.

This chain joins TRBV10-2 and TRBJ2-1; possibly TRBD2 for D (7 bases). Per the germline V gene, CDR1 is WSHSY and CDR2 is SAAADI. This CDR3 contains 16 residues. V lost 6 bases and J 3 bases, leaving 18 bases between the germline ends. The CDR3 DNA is TGCGCCAGCAGGGACGATTACGGGGGGCGCTACAATGAGCAGTTCTTC. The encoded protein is CASRDDYGGRYNEQFF.

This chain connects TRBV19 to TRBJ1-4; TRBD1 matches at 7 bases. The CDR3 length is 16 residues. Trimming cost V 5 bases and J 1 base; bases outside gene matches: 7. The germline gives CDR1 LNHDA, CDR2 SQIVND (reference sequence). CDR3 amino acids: CASSAGQRLTNEKLFF. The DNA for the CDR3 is TGTGCCAGTAGTGCGGGACAGCGCCTAACTAATGAAAAACTGTTTTTT.

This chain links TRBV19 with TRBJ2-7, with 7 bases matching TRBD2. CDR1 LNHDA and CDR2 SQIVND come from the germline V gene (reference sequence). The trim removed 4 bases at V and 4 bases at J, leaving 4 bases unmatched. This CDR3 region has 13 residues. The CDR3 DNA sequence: TGTGCCAGTAGTAAGACTAGCTTGTACGAGCAGTACTTC. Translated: CASSKTSLYEQYF.

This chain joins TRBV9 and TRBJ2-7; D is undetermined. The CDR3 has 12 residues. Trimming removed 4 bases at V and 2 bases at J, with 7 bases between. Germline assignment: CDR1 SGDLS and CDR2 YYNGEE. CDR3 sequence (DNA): TGTGCCAGCAGCTCCGACACCTACGAGCAGTACTTC. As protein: CASSSDTYEQYF.